This entry is about one T cell receptor beta chain. The antigen remains undetermined. Sequencing used immunoSEQ multiplex PCR; TCRdb keeps in-frame clones, though not all of them. The sample records about 150,000 clones, 75% to 90% being singletons. This entry belongs to a study of cytomegalovirus exposure and HLA in healthy donors. Broader study findings: Reported results showed that the classifier diagnosed cytomegalovirus status with high specificity and sensitivity.

Germline CDR1 and CDR2: SGHTA and FQGNSA. V dropped 5 bases and J dropped 6; count of bases not matched to a gene: 9. CDR3 length: 15 amino acids. The donors were part of the validation cohort, which consisted of roughly 120 subjects and was separate from the first cohort of roughly 620 subjects. The chain has TRBV7-2 and TRBJ2-1; 8 positions match TRBD2. The receptor comes from a young man in good health and CMV-seropositive. The sample taken for sequencing was PBMCs. The CDR3 bases are TGTGCCAGCAGCAACAGGGTCGGGGGGGGCAATGAGCAGTTCTTC. Its translation: CASSNRVGGGNEQFF.